The rows below give T cell receptor beta chains drawn from one sample of a study of cytomegalovirus exposure and HLA in healthy donors. Sequencing was performed with immunoSEQ multiplex PCR; in TCRdb, only in-frame clones are kept and a portion is missing. The sample has tens of thousands of clones; roughly 84% are singletons. Input material: PBMCs. All receptors come from a woman under 30 in good health and CMV-seropositive. Each CDR3 is given with its conserved first and last residue. D genes are given only for firm matches. Expanded clones get a size class; other rows say once, few or many, or leave the size out.

D gene	V gene	clone size	J gene	CDR3 DNA	CDR3 protein
TRBD1	TRBV5-1	.	TRBJ1-4	TGCGCCAGCAGAACCGGGACAGGGGGCGAAAAACTGTTTTTT	CASRTGTGGEKLFF
.	TRBV5-1	.	TRBJ2-7	TGCGCCAGCAGCGGAACAGTACCCTCCTACGAGCAGTACTTC	CASSGTVPSYEQYF
TRBD1	TRBV25-1	.	TRBJ2-6	TGTGCCAGCAGTGTAGGGACAGGGGGCTCTGGGGCCAACGTCCTGACTTTC	CASSVGTGGSGANVLTF
TRBD2	TRBV27	.	TRBJ2-7	TGTGCCAGCAGTTTATGGTGGACGGGGGGGAGTCACGAGCAGTACTTC	CASSLWWTGGSHEQYF
.	TRBV15	.	TRBJ1-1	TGTGCCACCAGCAGAGATAGGAGCACTGAAGCTTTCTTT	CATSRDRSTEAFF
.	TRBV5-1	few	TRBJ1-2	TGCGCCAGCAGATCCGAGGACAGCTATGGCTACACCTTC	CASRSEDSYGYTF
.	TRBV28	.	TRBJ1-6	TGTGCCAGCTCCTCGGGGTATAATTCACCCCTCCACTTT	CASSSGYNSPLHF
TRBD1	TRBV28	.	TRBJ1-2	TGTGCCAGCAGGACCGACAGGGGGGCCTATGGCTACACCTTC	CASRTDRGAYGYTF
.	TRBV11-2	.	TRBJ2-7	TGTGCCAGCAGCAAAAACCGGGACTCCTCCTACGAGCAGTACTTC	CASSKNRDSSYEQYF
.	TRBV11-2	.	TRBJ1-2	TGTGCCAGCAGCCTGATAACAGACCCCTATGGCTACACCTTC	CASSLITDPYGYTF
TRBD1	TRBV5-1	.	TRBJ1-5	TGCGCCAGCAGCCCCGGTAATACGGGACAGGCTGGAAATCAGCCCCAGCATTTT	CASSPGNTGQAGNQPQHF
TRBD1	TRBV5-1	.	TRBJ1-1	TGCGCCAGCAGCGGACTAGGACAGGGTGCGAACACTGAAGCTTTCTTT	CASSGLGQGANTEAFF
.	TRBV19	.	TRBJ1-5	TGTGCCAGTAGTATAGGGGCCTCGTATCGTTACCAGCCCCAGCATTTT	CASSIGASYRYQPQHF
TRBD1	TRBV6-5	.	TRBJ2-7	TGTGCCAGCAGTTATAACAGGGGAGCCCACGAGCAGTACTTC	CASSYNRGAHEQYF
.	TRBV6-5	once	TRBJ1-3	TGTGCCAGCAGTTCGGCGGCAGGGAGGCTCCACACCATATATTTT	CASSSAAGRLHTIYF
TRBD1	TRBV6-6	.	TRBJ1-2	TGTGCCAGCAGAAATGGACAGGACACCTATGGCTACACCTTC	CASRNGQDTYGYTF
.	TRBV6-5	.	TRBJ1-1	TGTGCCAGCAGTGGACAAGGTACTGAAGCTTTCTTT	CASSGQGTEAFF
.	TRBV4-2	.	TRBJ2-3	TGTGCCAGCAGCCAAGAGGTACGGAGCACAGATACGCAGTATTTT	CASSQEVRSTDTQYF
TRBD1	TRBV5-6	.	TRBJ1-1	TGTGCCAGCAGCTTGGTGGGACAGGGGAACACTGAAGCTTTCTTT	CASSLVGQGNTEAFF
TRBD2	TRBV5-1	once	TRBJ2-1	TGCGCCAGCAGCTACTTAGCGGGGGGTGCCTACAATGAGCAGTTCTTC	CASSYLAGGAYNEQFF
.	TRBV7-2	.	TRBJ2-5	TGTGCCAGCAGGAAAGGGGGGGGTGGTGCCTCCGCAGAGACCCAGTACTTC	CASRKGGGGASAETQYF
TRBD1	TRBV13	.	TRBJ2-7	TGTGCCAGCGCTGGGGACAGGGACTCCTACGAGCAGTACTTC	CASAGDRDSYEQYF
TRBD1	TRBV4-2	.	TRBJ2-1	TGTGCCAGCAGCCAAGAGCAGGGGGCATTCTACAATGAGCAGTTCTTC	CASSQEQGAFYNEQFF
.	TRBV10-3	.	TRBJ2-2	TGTGCCATCACGAGGGCGGACGGTGGAAACACCGGGGAGCTGTTTTTT	CAITRADGGNTGELFF
.	TRBV7-2	.	TRBJ1-6	TGTGCCAGCAGCAACCGGGACATACGATCACCCCTCCACTTT	CASSNRDIRSPLHF
.	TRBV29-1	.	TRBJ2-5	TGCAGCGTTGAAGGGCAGGGGTTTCCGGAGACCCAGTACTTC	CSVEGQGFPETQYF
TRBD1	TRBV28	.	TRBJ2-2	TGTGCCAGCAGTTTTGTAGCTGGACAGGGGTCTACCGGGGAGCTGTTTTTT	CASSFVAGQGSTGELFF
.	TRBV29-1	.	TRBJ2-5	TGCAGCGTCTTAAGGGGGAACCAAGAGACCCAGTACTTC	CSVLRGNQETQYF
.	TRBV4-3	.	TRBJ1-2	TGCGCCAGCAGCCAAGATCAGGTCACCCACTATGGCTACACCTTC	CASSQDQVTHYGYTF
.	TRBV28	.	TRBJ1-3	TGTGCCCCACGATGGAGCTCTGGAAACACCATATATTTT	CAPRWSSGNTIYF
.	TRBV5-6	.	TRBJ2-7	TGTGCCAGCAGTTCTTCACAGGGCGCCCACGAGCAGTACTTC	CASSSSQGAHEQYF
TRBD2	TRBV4-2	.	TRBJ2-1	TGTGCCAGCAGCCAAGATGGGTCCAGCGGGGGTTACAATGAGCAGTTCTTC	CASSQDGSSGGYNEQFF
TRBD1	TRBV13	.	TRBJ1-6	TGTGCCAGCAGTGAGGTGGGGACAGACAATTCACCCCTCCACTTT	CASSEVGTDNSPLHF
.	TRBV7-9	.	TRBJ1-1	TGTGCCAGCAGCTTGTCACTCGAAGCTTTCTTT	CASSLSLEAFF
TRBD2	TRBV28	.	TRBJ2-7	TGTGCCAGCAGTTACCCACCTAGCGGCCCCGTCACGACCCTCGAGCAGTACTTC	CASSYPPSGPVTTLEQYF
TRBD2	TRBV4-1	.	TRBJ2-1	TGCGCCAGCAGTACGGGACTAGCGGGGGGGGTGTCCTACAATGAGCAGTTCTTC	CASSTGLAGGVSYNEQFF
TRBD1	TRBV18	.	TRBJ1-6	TGTGCCAGCTCACTCAGACAGGGGTCGGATAATTCACCCCTCCACTTT	CASSLRQGSDNSPLHF
TRBD2	TRBV7-2	once	TRBJ2-3	TGTGCCAGCAGCCCCCCTGGCGGGGGGGCCGTAGATACGCAGTATTTT	CASSPPGGGAVDTQYF
.	TRBV6-1	.	TRBJ2-7	TGTGCCAGCAGTGAAGCCCCTGACCAGGGCGAGCAGTACTTC	CASSEAPDQGEQYF
TRBD1	TRBV27	.	TRBJ1-2	TGTGCCAGCGGCGCAGGGGGCCGAGCCCGGGGCTACACCTTC	CASGAGGRARGYTF
TRBD1	TRBV18	.	TRBJ2-5	TGTGCCAGCTCACCGGACAGGGACCACGAGACCCAGTACTTC	CASSPDRDHETQYF
.	TRBV6-5	.	TRBJ1-2	TGTGCCAGCAGTATCACGAGTCCTAACTATGGCTACACCTTC	CASSITSPNYGYTF
.	TRBV30	.	TRBJ1-2	TGTGCCTGGAGTTTGGGAGTGTCCGATGGCTACACCTTC	CAWSLGVSDGYTF
.	TRBV10-2	.	TRBJ1-6	TGCGCCAGCAGTCCCCTCGAGGAACGAAATTCACCCCTCCACTTT	CASSPLEERNSPLHF
.	TRBV19	.	TRBJ2-7	TGTGCCAGTAGCAAGACAGGTACCCACTACGAGCAGTACTTC	CASSKTGTHYEQYF
.	TRBV2	few	TRBJ1-6	TGTGCCAGCATCAGAGGCAGCGAGTCACCCCTCCACTTT	CASIRGSESPLHF
.	TRBV28	.	TRBJ1-1	TGTGCCAGCGTATCTCAGGGGACTGAAGCTTTCTTT	CASVSQGTEAFF
TRBD1	TRBV10-1	.	TRBJ2-3	TGCGCCAGCAGGGGGACAGACACAGATACGCAGTATTTT	CASRGTDTDTQYF
.	TRBV2	few	TRBJ1-1	TGTGCCATGCCGACAGGCCTTAACACTGAAGCTTTCTTT	CAMPTGLNTEAFF
.	TRBV18	.	TRBJ1-1	TGTGCCAGCTCACTCACTAGGGACACTGAAGCTTTCTTT	CASSLTRDTEAFF
.	TRBV28	.	TRBJ1-5	TGTGCCAGCAGTTCCGGGGTCGCGCGGGGCCCCTTCAATCAGCCCCAGCATTTT	CASSSGVARGPFNQPQHF
TRBD2	TRBV5-1	.	TRBJ2-7	TGCGCCAGCAGCTTGGACAGCGGGGGGGCCGATGGCGAGCAGTACTTC	CASSLDSGGADGEQYF